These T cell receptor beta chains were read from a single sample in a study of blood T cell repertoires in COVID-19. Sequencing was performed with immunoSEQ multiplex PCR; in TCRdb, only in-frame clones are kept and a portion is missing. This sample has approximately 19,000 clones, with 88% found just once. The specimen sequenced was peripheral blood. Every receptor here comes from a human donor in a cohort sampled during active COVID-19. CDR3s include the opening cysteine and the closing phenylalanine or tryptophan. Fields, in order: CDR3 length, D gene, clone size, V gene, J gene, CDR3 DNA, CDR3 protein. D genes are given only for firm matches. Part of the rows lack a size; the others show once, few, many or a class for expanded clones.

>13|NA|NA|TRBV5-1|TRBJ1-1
TGCGCCAGCAGCAAACAGCTGAACACTGAAGCTTTCTTT
CASSKQLNTEAFF
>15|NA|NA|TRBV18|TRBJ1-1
TGTGCCAGCTCACCCCCAATCGGGGTGAACACTGAAGCTTTCTTT
CASSPPIGVNTEAFF
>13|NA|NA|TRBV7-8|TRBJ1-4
TGTGCCAGCAGCGCGGGGACCGAGCCAAAACTGTTTTTT
CASSAGTEPKLFF
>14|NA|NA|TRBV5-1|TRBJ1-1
TGCGCCAGCTACACGAATACAGGGAACACTGAAGCTTTCTTT
CASYTNTGNTEAFF
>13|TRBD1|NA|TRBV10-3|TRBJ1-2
TGTGCCACCACGACAGGGTCGGACTATGGCTACACCTTC
CATTTGSDYGYTF
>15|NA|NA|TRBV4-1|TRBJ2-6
TGCGCCAGCAGAGGGCCGGGGACTGGGGCCAACGTCCTGACTTTC
CASRGPGTGANVLTF
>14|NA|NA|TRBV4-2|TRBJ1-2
TGTGCCAGCAGCCAGGAATACAGGGAGTATGGCTACACCTTC
CASSQEYREYGYTF
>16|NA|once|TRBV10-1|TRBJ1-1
TGCGCCAGCAGTGAGTCGAGAGTTCCGGGAAATCATGAAGCTTTCTTT
CASSESRVPGNHEAFF
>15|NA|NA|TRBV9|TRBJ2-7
TGTGCCAGCAGCGACACGTCAGACTCGTACTACGAGCAGTACTTC
CASSDTSDSYYEQYF
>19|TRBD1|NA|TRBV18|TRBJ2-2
TGTGCCAGCTCACCACTTGGGACAGGGGTCTCGGGTTACCCTGTTCAGCTGTTTTTT
CASSPLGTGVSGYPVQLFF
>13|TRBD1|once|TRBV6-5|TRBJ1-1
TGTGCCAGCAATCGAATTACAGGGGAGGAAGCTTTCTTT
CASNRITGEEAFF
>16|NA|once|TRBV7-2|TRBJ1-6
TGTGCCAGCAGCTTTGTGGGGCGCAGGGTCGGCTCACCCCTCCACTTT
CASSFVGRRVGSPLHF
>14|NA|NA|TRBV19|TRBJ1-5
TGTGCCAGTAGTATAGAACAGGGCGATCAGCCCCAGCATTTT
CASSIEQGDQPQHF
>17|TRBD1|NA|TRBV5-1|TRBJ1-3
TGCGCCAGCAGAGTCAACCCGGGACAGGGAACTGGAAACACCATATATTTT
CASRVNPGQGTGNTIYF
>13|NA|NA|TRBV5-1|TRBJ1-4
TGCGCCAGCAGCTCGGGACACATAGAAAAACTGTTTTTT
CASSSGHIEKLFF
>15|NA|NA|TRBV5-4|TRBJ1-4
TGTGCCAGCAGCTTGACGGGTGCAACTAATGAAAAACTGTTTTTT
CASSLTGATNEKLFF
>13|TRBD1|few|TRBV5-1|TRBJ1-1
TGCGCCAGCAGCTTGGGGACAGGGGGCTCAGCTTTCTTT
CASSLGTGGSAFF
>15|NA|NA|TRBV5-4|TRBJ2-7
TGTGCCAGCAGCTTGGCCATTGCAGGATCCTACGAGCAGTACTTC
CASSLAIAGSYEQYF
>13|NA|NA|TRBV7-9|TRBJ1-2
TGTGCCAGCAGCTTAAGGGGCGAAACTGGCTACACCTTC
CASSLRGETGYTF
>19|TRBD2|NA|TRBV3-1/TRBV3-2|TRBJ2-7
TGTGCCAGCAGCCGAAGAGGACTAGCGGGGGGCCCAGGGTCGGTTGAGCAGTACTTC
CASSRRGLAGGPGSVEQYF
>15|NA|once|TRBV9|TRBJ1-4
TGTGCCAGCAGCGTAGGGACAATGCCCAATGAAAAACTGTTTTTT
CASSVGTMPNEKLFF
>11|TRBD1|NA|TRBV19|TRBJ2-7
TGTGCCAGTCAGGGGGCCTACGAGCAGTACTTC
CASQGAYEQYF
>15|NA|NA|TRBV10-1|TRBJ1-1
TGCGCCAGCAGTGAGCCCGGCAGGGACTGGGGTGAAGCTTTCTTT
CASSEPGRDWGEAFF
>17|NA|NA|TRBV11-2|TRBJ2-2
TGTGCCAGCAGCTTACGGGGAACCCCCACCCAAGGCGGGGAGCTGTTTTTT
CASSLRGTPTQGGELFF
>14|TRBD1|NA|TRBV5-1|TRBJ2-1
TGCGCCAGCAGCTTGGCCCAGGGGGTATATGAGCAGTTCTTC
CASSLAQGVYEQFF
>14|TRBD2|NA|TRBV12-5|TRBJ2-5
TGTGCTAGTGGTTTGGGACTAGCGGAAGAGACCCAGTACTTC
CASGLGLAEETQYF
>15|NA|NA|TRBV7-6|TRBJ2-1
TGTGCCAGCAGCTTAGATGGTCAAACTTACAATGAGCAGTTCTTC
CASSLDGQTYNEQFF
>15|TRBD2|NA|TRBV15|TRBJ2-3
TGTGCCACCAGCAGCGGTAGCGGGGAGGGGGATACGCAGTATTTT
CATSSGSGEGDTQYF
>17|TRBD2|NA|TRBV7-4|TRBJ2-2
TGTGCCAGCAGCTCAATCACTAGCGGGGGAAACACCGGGGAGCTGTTTTTT
CASSSITSGGNTGELFF
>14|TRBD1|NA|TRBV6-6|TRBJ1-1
TGTGCCAGCAGCCGGACAGGCTTGAACACTGAAGCTTTCTTT
CASSRTGLNTEAFF
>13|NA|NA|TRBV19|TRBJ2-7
TGTGCCAGTAGTATAGGAAGTAGCTACGAGCAGTACTTC
CASSIGSSYEQYF
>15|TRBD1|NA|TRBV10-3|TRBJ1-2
TGTGCCATCACAGGGGGCAACAACGAAAACTATGGCTACACCTTC
CAITGGNNENYGYTF
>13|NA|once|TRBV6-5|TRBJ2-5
TGTGCCAGCAGCGTATCGACTCAGGAGACCCAGTACTTC
CASSVSTQETQYF
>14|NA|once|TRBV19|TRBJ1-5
TGTGCCAGTAGTATCACAGATGGGCCGAGGCCCCAGCATTTT
CASSITDGPRPQHF
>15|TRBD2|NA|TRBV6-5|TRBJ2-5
TGTGCCAGCAGAAAGGGACTAGCACGGCAAGAGACCCAGTACTTC
CASRKGLARQETQYF
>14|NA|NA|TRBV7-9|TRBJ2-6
TGTGCCAGCAGCCTTTCCTCTGGGGCCAACGTCCTGACTTTC
CASSLSSGANVLTF
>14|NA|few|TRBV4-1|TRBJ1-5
TGCGCCAGCAGCCGTGACATTAGCAATCAGCCCCAGCATTTT
CASSRDISNQPQHF
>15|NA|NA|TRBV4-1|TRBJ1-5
TGCGCCAGCAGCCAGGACAGCTATAGCAATCAGCCCCAGCATTTT
CASSQDSYSNQPQHF
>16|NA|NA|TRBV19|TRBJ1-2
TGTGCCAGTAGTATAGATGGCACAGGTCCTCACTATGGCTACACCTTC
CASSIDGTGPHYGYTF
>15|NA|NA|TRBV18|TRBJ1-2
TGTGCCAGCTCACCAAGCGGAGGGCTAAACTATGGCTACACCTTC
CASSPSGGLNYGYTF
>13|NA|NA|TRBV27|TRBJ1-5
TGTGCCAGCACTCCAGGTGGGAATCAGCCCCAGCATTTT
CASTPGGNQPQHF
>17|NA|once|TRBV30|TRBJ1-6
TGTGCCTGGAGTGTTAGGGCTGGGGCATTGAGGAATTCACCCCTCCACTTT
CAWSVRAGALRNSPLHF
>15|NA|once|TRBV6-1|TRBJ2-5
TGTGCCAGCAGTGAATACGCGGGGGACATGGAGACCCAGTACTTC
CASSEYAGDMETQYF
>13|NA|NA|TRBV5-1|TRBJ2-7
TGCGCCAGCAGCTTGGATTCGGGGTACGAGCAGTACTTC
CASSLDSGYEQYF
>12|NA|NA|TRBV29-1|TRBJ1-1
TGCAGCGTAGGACAGCAAAACACTGAAGCTTTCTTT
CSVGQQNTEAFF
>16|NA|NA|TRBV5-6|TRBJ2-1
TGTGCCAGCAGCCCATGGGGGCTGAGCTCCTACAATGAGCAGTTCTTC
CASSPWGLSSYNEQFF
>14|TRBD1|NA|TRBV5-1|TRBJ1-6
TGCGCCAGCAGCCGGGACAGGCCTAATTCACCCCTCCACTTT
CASSRDRPNSPLHF
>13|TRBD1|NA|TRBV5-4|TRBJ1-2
TGTGCCAGCAGCTCCGGGACAGAGTATGGCTACACCTTC
CASSSGTEYGYTF
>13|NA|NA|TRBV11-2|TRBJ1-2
TGTGCCAGCAGCTTCTCGGGGGACTATGGCTACACCTTC
CASSFSGDYGYTF